Below are 10 T cell receptor beta chains sequenced from a single sample in a study of blood T cell repertoires in COVID-19. Only in-frame clones appear in the TCRdb table, and some are missing; sequencing was by immunoSEQ multiplex PCR. The table lists 60,000 to 65,000 clones, around 83% of them singletons. Sequenced: peripheral blood. These receptors came from a man aged 45 to 65 with COVID-19, enrolled during active disease.

The chain is built from TRBV5-4 and TRBJ2-5; 8 bases map to TRBD1. CDR3 length equals 14 residues. In germline, CDR1 is SGHNT, CDR2 YYREEE (reference sequence). The trim removed 4 bases at V and 4 bases at J, leaving 6 bases unmatched. This CDR3 reads CASSRPTGVETQYF. The CDR3 coding sequence is TGTGCCAGCAGCCGTCCGACAGGGGTAGAGACCCAGTACTTC.

This rearrangement joins TRBV7-3 to TRBJ2-1; tentatively, D is TRBD2 (5 bases). The germline gives CDR1 SGHTA, CDR2 FQGTGA. The germline V and J ends were trimmed by 1 base and 3 bases, with 13 bases remaining between them. The CDR3 is 16 residues long. The CDR3 reads CASSLKRRPLYNEQFF. Here the CDR3 DNA reads TGTGCCAGCAGCTTAAAGCGGCGACCCCTCTACAATGAGCAGTTCTTC.

The V gene is TRBV19, the J gene TRBJ1-1, with D hard to call. This CDR3 has 14 amino acids. V shed 10 bases and J shed 5 bases, with 20 bases lying between them. The germline gives CDR1 LNHDA, CDR2 SQIVND (reference sequence). The CDR3 loop reads CATKEGQFETEAFF. CDR3 nucleotide sequence: TGTGCCACCAAGGAGGGTCAGTTCGAGACTGAAGCTTTCTTT.

This clone was counted a single time. This chain links TRBV28 with TRBJ1-2; D not resolved. Trimming pared 7 bases from V and 3 bases from J, leaving 27 bases between. Germline V lookup: CDR1 MDHEN, CDR2 SYDVKM. CDR3 size: 18 residues. CDR3 amino acids: CASTTRPGRSTVYYGYTF. The CDR3 coding sequence is TGTGCCAGCACCACCAGACCAGGCAGAAGTACCGTTTACTATGGCTACACCTTC.

This clone was detected only a few times. The chain couples TRBV7-6 to TRBJ1-5; no definite D call. CDR3 length: 16 amino acids. Germline lookup yields CDR1 SGHVS and CDR2 FNYEAQ. V dropped 3 bases and J dropped 5 bases, with 17 bases sitting between them. The CDR3: CASSFSVAGTDQPQHF. In nucleotides, the CDR3 is TGTGCCAGCAGCTTTTCTGTAGCGGGCACCGATCAGCCCCAGCATTTT.

This clone was observed a single time. The chain employs TRBV30 and TRBJ1-2, with 10 bases identical to TRBD1. CDR1 and CDR2 from the germline V gene are GTSNPN and SVGIG (reference sequence). The CDR3 covers 12 residues. J was trimmed by 6 bases and V by 5 bases; bases with no gene match: 3. The CDR3 DNA is TGTGCCTGGGAAGGGACAGGGGATGGCTACACCTTC. This encodes CAWEGTGDGYTF. Filled out from reference TRBV30 and TRBJ1-2, the complete variable domain reads SQTIHQWPATLVQPVGSPLSLECTVEGTSNPNLYWYRQAAGRGLQLLFYSVGIGQISSEVPQNLSASRPQDRQFILSSKKLLLSDSGFYLCAWEGTGDGYTFGSGTRLTVV.

The CDR3 region is CASSGSGAPSTDTQYF. As DNA, the CDR3 is TGTGCCAGCAGCGGTAGCGGGGCCCCTAGCACAGATACGCAGTATTTT. The chain recombines TRBV9 with TRBJ2-3; 8 bases agree with TRBD2. The CDR3 runs 16 residues. Germline V gives CDR1 SGDLS, CDR2 YYNGEE. Losses at the gene ends were 3 bases for V and 0 bases for J; bases not matched to a gene: 6.

The chain links TRBV4-3 to TRBJ2-7, with a tentative D call TRBD2 (6 bases). CDR1 is LGHNA, CDR2 YSLEER, per germline. The CDR3 extends over 16 amino acids. The V gene lost 1 base and the J gene lost 1 base, with 14 bases spanning the gap. CDR3 residues: CASSQGLPSESYEQYF. DNA of the CDR3: TGCGCCAGCAGCCAAGGGTTGCCTAGCGAGTCCTACGAGCAGTACTTC.

In its sample, this clone was seen once. The chain links TRBV15 to TRBJ2-1, with 9 bases identical to TRBD2. The CDR3 contains 13 residues. The germline V gene has CDR1 LNHNV and CDR2 YYDKDF (reference sequence). The junction had 6 bases not matched to a gene; V was cut back by 3 bases and J by 12 bases. CDR3 protein: CATSSIAGEAQFF. The DNA of the CDR3 is TGTGCCACCAGCAGTATAGCGGGAGAGGCGCAGTTCTTC.

The chain employs TRBV9 and TRBJ2-7; possible D gene TRBD2, 6 bases. Trimming stripped 5 bases from V and 6 bases from J, with 15 bases between. CDR1 SGDLS and CDR2 YYNGEE come from the germline V gene. The CDR3 spans 13 residues. The CDR3, as DNA: TGTGCCAGCAGTGGGACTTCGGCCCGCGAGCAGTACTTC. This encodes CASSGTSAREQYF.